Below are 27 T cell receptor beta chains sequenced from a single sample in a study of blood T cell repertoires in COVID-19. Using immunoSEQ multiplex PCR, the repertoire was profiled, and TCRdb retains in-frame clones only, with some absent. The data contain around 190,000 clones, roughly 80% of them seen just once; the ten biggest clones take up 3% to 3.5%. Sequencing was performed on PBMCs or T cells enriched from blood (not recorded which). Receptors were obtained from a woman aged 25-40 years who had recovered from COVID-19.

CDR3 coding DNA: TGCGCCAGCGGACCTTGGGGCATGGATACGCAGTATTTT. As protein: CASGPWGMDTQYF. V and J are TRBV5-1 and TRBJ2-3, with D maybe TRBD1 (5 bases). Germline V CDR1 and CDR2: SGHRS, YFSETQ. Between the trimmed V and J ends, which lost 7 bases and 6 bases, there was a span of 15 bases. There are 13 residues in the CDR3.

The chain combines TRBV5-1 with TRBJ1-3; D is undetermined. V shed 0 bases and J shed 4 bases, with 14 bases lying between them. Germline CDR1 SGHRS, CDR2 YFSETQ. The length of the CDR3 is 16 residues. CDR3 region: CASSLAALEAGNTIYF. The CDR3 DNA follows: TGCGCCAGCAGCTTGGCGGCTCTTGAGGCGGGAAACACCATATATTTT.

The chain recombines TRBV7-2 with TRBJ2-3; 8 bases match TRBD2. The germline gives CDR1 SGHTA, CDR2 FQGNSA. The J segment lost 5 bases and the V segment lost 5 bases, leaving 12 bases of the junction unmatched. The CDR3 consists of 16 residues. In DNA form, the CDR3 reads TGTGCCAGCAGCCCCGAAGCAGCGGGGGCCCTAGATACGCAGTATTTT. Amino acid sequence: CASSPEAAGALDTQYF.

The J gene is TRBJ2-1, the V gene TRBV21-1; TRBD2, as called in the table, went unchecked against the DNA. TRBV21-1 is deemed a pseudogene. The CDR3 runs to 17 residues. CDR3 nucleotide sequence: TGTGCCAGCACCGGGGGGGTCCGGCGAACCTCCTACAATGAGCAGTTCTTC. It encodes CASTGGVRRTSYNEQFF.

The rearrangement links TRBV5-1 to TRBJ2-2; 7 nucleotides align to TRBD1. The germline gives CDR1 SGHRS, CDR2 YFSETQ. This CDR3 comprises 17 residues. Unmatched junction bases numbered 9, after V lost 0 bases and J lost 4 bases. The CDR3 nucleotides read TGCGCCAGCAGCTTGGAGCAAGGGGGCGCGGGCACCGGGGAGCTGTTTTTT. Encoded protein: CASSLEQGGAGTGELFF.

In its sample, this clone ranks as medium-sized. This chain connects TRBV2 to TRBJ1-4; the D gene is possibly TRBD1 (6 bases). V lost 2 bases and J 0 bases, leaving 10 bases between the germline ends. In germline, CDR1 is SNHLY, CDR2 FYNNEI. The CDR3 totals 16 residues. The chain's CDR3 is CASSEKGDATNEKLFF. The CDR3, as DNA: TGTGCCAGCAGTGAAAAGGGGGATGCAACTAATGAAAAACTGTTTTTT.

This sequence joins TRBV7-8 and TRBJ1-2; TRBD1 is a possible D gene (6 bases). V gave up 1 base and J gave up 1 base, with 13 bases separating them. The CDR3 runs to 16 residues. CDR1 is SGHVS and CDR2 is FQNEAQ in the germline V gene. The CDR3 spells CASSLDRAVGNYGYTF. CDR3 sequence (DNA): TGTGCCAGCAGCTTAGACAGGGCGGTCGGTAACTATGGCTACACCTTC.

This chain links TRBV2 with TRBJ2-6; D is perhaps TRBD2 (6 bases). The length of the CDR3 is 17 residues. Trimming stripped 8 bases from V and 1 base from J, with 18 bases between. From germline, CDR1 is SNHLY and CDR2 FYNNEI. CDR3 sequence (DNA): TGTGCCAGCTCGAACGGACTATCTCTTTCTGGGGCCAACGTCCTGACTTTC. It encodes CASSNGLSLSGANVLTF.

The chain recombines TRBV15 with TRBJ1-4; TRBD1 is a possible D gene (6 bases). Trimming shortened V by 3 bases and J by 3 bases, and 11 bases separated the two germline ends. CDR3 length: 15 amino acids. From germline, CDR1 is LNHNV and CDR2 YYDKDF (reference sequence). CDR3 amino acids: CATSREQGPNEKLFF. The CDR3 nucleotides read TGTGCCACCAGCAGGGAACAGGGACCTAATGAAAAACTGTTTTTT. The complete variable domain, with remaining parts taken from reference TRBV15 and TRBJ1-4, reads DAMVIQNPRYQVTQFGKPVTLSCSQTLNHNVMYWYQQKSSQAPKLLFHYYDKDFNNEADTPDNFQSRRPNTSFCFLDIRSPGLGDTAMYLCATSREQGPNEKLFFGSGTQLSVL.

The chain carries TRBV11-2 and TRBJ1-1; D ambiguous. The CDR3 length is 12 residues. The germline V gene has CDR1 SGHAT and CDR2 FQNNGV. Trimming pared 7 bases from V and 2 bases from J, leaving 8 bases between. CDR3 nucleotides: TGTGCCAGCACCAGAACAAACACTGAAGCTTTCTTT. It encodes CASTRTNTEAFF.

The V gene is TRBV25-1, the J gene TRBJ1-2, with D unresolved. V lost 3 bases, J lost 1 base, and 12 bases lay in between. Looked up from germline, CDR1 is MGHDK and CDR2 is SYGVNS. This CDR3 spans 15 amino acids. Written as DNA, the CDR3 is TGTGCCAGCAGTGATCACAGCGGGGATAACTATGGCTACACCTTC. Translating it yields CASSDHSGDNYGYTF.

The chain has TRBV23-1 and TRBJ2-7; TRBD2 matches 10 bases. TRBV23-1 is an open reading frame whose function is uncertain. With V trimmed by 3 bases and J by 0 bases, 8 bases remained unmatched. The CDR3 is 17 amino acids. CDR3 residues: CASSQPQRGGSSYEQYV. The CDR3 bases are TGCGCCAGCAGTCAGCCTCAGCGGGGGGGCAGCTCCTACGAGCAGTACGTC.

The chain links TRBV15 to TRBJ1-5; weak D call: TRBD1 (5 bases). The germline V and J ends were trimmed by 1 base and 5 bases, with 15 bases remaining between them. In germline, CDR1 is LNHNV, CDR2 YYDKDF (reference sequence). The CDR3 extends over 16 amino acids. The CDR3 protein is CATSRVWGGGYQPQHF. DNA for the CDR3: TGTGCCACCAGCAGAGTTTGGGGGGGAGGGTATCAGCCCCAGCATTTT.

Only a few counts were recorded for this clone. The chain combines TRBV4-1 with TRBJ1-5; 12 positions agree with TRBD1. J was trimmed by 3 bases and V by 4 bases; bases with no gene match: 7. This CDR3 has 17 residues. CDR1 and CDR2 from the germline V gene are MGHRA and YSYEKL. The CDR3 is CASSRGTGGRDNQPQHF. Here the CDR3 DNA reads TGCGCCAGCAGCCGTGGGACAGGGGGCAGAGACAATCAGCCCCAGCATTTT.

This clone was picked up many times. This chain connects TRBV2 to TRBJ2-5; D is ambiguous. Germline CDR1 is SNHLY and CDR2 is FYNNEI. The CDR3 runs to 15 residues. Trimming removed 6 bases at V and 5 bases at J, with 19 bases between. In DNA, the CDR3 is TGTGCCAGCAGCAATTACCCCGTGGGCAAGGAGACCCAGTACTTC. Amino acids: CASSNYPVGKETQYF.

The chain joins TRBV28 to TRBJ1-5; unclear D gene. V lost 4 bases, J lost 0 bases, and 7 bases lay in between. The CDR3 totals 14 residues. Germline V gene data show CDR1 as MDHEN and CDR2 as SYDVKM. The DNA of the CDR3 is TGTGCCAGCAGTTCACGGGGTAGCAATCAGCCCCAGCATTTT. It yields the protein CASSSRGSNQPQHF. Variable domain in full (rest from reference TRBV28 and TRBJ1-5): DVKVTQSSRYLVKRTGEKVFLECVQDMDHENMFWYRQDPGLGLRLIYFSYDVKMKEKGDIPEGYSVSREKKERFSLILESASTNQTSMYLCASSSRGSNQPQHFGDGTRLSIL.

This chain uses TRBV11-3 with TRBJ2-7; no reliable D call. Germline assignment: CDR1 SGHNT and CDR2 YENEEA. Trimming removed 1 base from V and 6 bases from J, with 13 bases in between. The CDR3 sequence is 14 residues long. CDR3 sequence (DNA): TGTGCCAGCAGCTTAGGCGAGATCCCCTCCGAGCAGTACTTC. Protein product: CASSLGEIPSEQYF.

The V gene is TRBV19, the J gene TRBJ1-5, with TRBD1 as a possible D gene (5 bases). CDR1 and CDR2 (germline): LNHDA, SQIVND (reference sequence). Trimming pared 9 bases from V and 5 bases from J, leaving 35 bases between. There are 20 residues in the CDR3. CDR3 DNA: TGTGCCAGCTTACCGGGACCGCGGCGGAACCTAATCAGGGACTATCAGCCCCAGCATTTT. This codes for CASLPGPRRNLIRDYQPQHF.

This chain links TRBV11-2 with TRBJ1-6, with a possible D match to TRBD1 (6 bases). This CDR3 is built from 13 residues. V lost 8 bases to trimming and J lost 8 bases, with 13 bases between them. Germline V lookup: CDR1 SGHAT, CDR2 FQNNGV. The CDR3 sequence: CASCARGYSPLHF. As DNA, the CDR3 is TGTGCCAGCTGTGCCAGGGGATATTCACCCCTCCACTTT.

This clone was recorded many times. The chain couples TRBV5-1 to TRBJ2-2, with TRBD2 identical over 7 bases. Trimming at V came to 1 base and at J to 4 bases, leaving 4 bases not matched to a gene. The CDR3 covers 15 residues. Germline assignment: CDR1 SGHRS and CDR2 YFSETQ. For the CDR3, the DNA is TGCGCCAGCAGCTTGCCGGGGGGAGCCACCGGGGAGCTGTTTTTT. This gives the protein CASSLPGGATGELFF.

This clone was counted a single time. The rearrangement joins TRBV7-2 to TRBJ2-2; D gene unclear. Germline V lookup: CDR1 SGHTA, CDR2 FQGNSA. Deletions cut 4 bases from V and 5 bases from J, with 14 bases between. The CDR3 has 15 residues. DNA for the CDR3: TGTGCCAGCAGCTCACTCGAGGAAGAGACCGGGGAGCTGTTTTTT. This gives the protein CASSSLEEETGELFF.

V and J are TRBV4-1 and TRBJ1-2, with TRBD1 matching 8 bases. The CDR3 is 13 residues long. The junction had 3 bases not matched to a gene; V was cut back by 7 bases and J by 2 bases. Germline V gene lookup returns CDR1 MGHRA and CDR2 YSYEKL. The CDR3 spells CASTGQGNYGYTF. In DNA, the CDR3 is TGCGCCAGCACAGGACAGGGAAACTATGGCTACACCTTC.

The chain carries TRBV10-1 and TRBJ2-1, with 11 nucleotides matching TRBD1. J lost 4 bases, V lost 5 bases, and 7 bases had no gene match. In germline, CDR1 is WNHNN, CDR2 SYGVQD (reference sequence). The CDR3 has 16 amino acids. The CDR3 bases are TGCGCCAGCAGTCCCGGGACAGGGGGGGGATACAATGAGCAGTTCTTC. This encodes CASSPGTGGGYNEQFF.

This chain links TRBV7-9 with TRBJ1-1; weak D call: TRBD1 (6 bases). The CDR3 extends over 14 amino acids. Germline CDR1 and CDR2: SEHNR and FQNEAQ (reference sequence). V lost 6 bases to trimming and J lost 1 base, with 12 bases between them. The DNA for the CDR3 is TGTGCCAGCAGACACAGGGTTTCGAACACTGAAGCTTTCTTT. This codes for CASRHRVSNTEAFF.

This rearrangement joins TRBV14 to TRBJ2-7, with D perhaps TRBD1 (5 bases). Deletions cut 1 base from V and 3 bases from J, with 10 bases between. The CDR3 is 14 residues long. Germline values: CDR1 SGHDN, CDR2 FVKESK. As DNA, the CDR3 is TGTGCCAGCAGCCAAGTAGGGGCCCGCTACGAGCAGTACTTC. This encodes CASSQVGARYEQYF.

V is TRBV6-5 and J is TRBJ1-1; D may be TRBD1 (6 bases). Germline V CDR1 and CDR2: MNHEY, SVGAGI. The CDR3 length is 16 residues. V lost 2 bases and J 4 bases, leaving 17 bases between the germline ends. Here the CDR3 DNA reads TGTGCCAGCAGTTACACTGACGGCAGGGGACCCACTGAAGCTTTCTTT. Its protein is CASSYTDGRGPTEAFF.

V and J are TRBV2 and TRBJ1-2; a possible D gene is TRBD1 (6 bases). Trimming left V 5 bases short and J 7 bases short, with 14 bases between. Germline CDR1 is SNHLY and CDR2 is FYNNEI. There are 13 residues in the CDR3. DNA of the CDR3: TGTGCCAGCAGTCGGACAGAGAGGTCTGGCTACACCTTC. This translates into CASSRTERSGYTF.